A selection of T cell receptor beta chains follows, all from one sample in a study of CD8 T cells in ankylosing spondylitis. A single record per CDR3 protein comes from TCRdb applying MiXCR to the 5' RACE reads. The top ten hold approximately 16% of the sample, which has fewer than 180,000 distinct CDR3 sequences, around 45% seen once. Sequenced input: synovial fluid, either unsorted or a sorted T cell fraction (not recorded which). The receptors stem from a male donor with ankylosing spondylitis. CDR3s include the opening cysteine and the closing phenylalanine or tryptophan. Fields, in order: V gene, clone size, CDR3 length, D gene, J gene, CDR3 DNA, CDR3 protein. The D gene is left open where the match is weak. A row's size may be missing; if present it is once, few, many or a size class.

v_gene: TRBV5-4
abundance: .
len: 15
d_gene: .
j_gene: TRBJ2-5
CDR3nt: TGTGCCAGCAGCTTGGGGACCTTCGCGGGGGAGACCCAGTACTTC
CDR3aa: CASSLGTFAGETQYF

v_gene: TRBV28
abundance: .
len: 13
d_gene: TRBD2
j_gene: TRBJ2-7
CDR3nt: TGTGCCAGCAGTTTACTAGCGGCCTACGAGCAGTACTTC
CDR3aa: CASSLLAAYEQYF

v_gene: TRBV12-3/TRBV12-4
abundance: few
len: 15
d_gene: .
j_gene: TRBJ2-1
CDR3nt: TGTGCCAGCAGCACAGTTGGACGCCACAACAATGAGCAGTTCTTC
CDR3aa: CASSTVGRHNNEQFF

v_gene: TRBV27
abundance: .
len: 20
d_gene: TRBD2
j_gene: TRBJ2-4
CDR3nt: TGTGCCAGCAGTTCCCTCGGGGGGACGGATGCTTCCGTAGCCAAAAACATTCAGTACTTC
CDR3aa: CASSSLGGTDASVAKNIQYF

v_gene: TRBV12-3/TRBV12-4
abundance: few
len: 15
d_gene: .
j_gene: TRBJ1-1
CDR3nt: TGTGCCAGCAGTTTCCTCCGTATGGGGGTCACTGAAGCTTTCTTT
CDR3aa: CASSFLRMGVTEAFF

v_gene: TRBV20-1
abundance: .
len: 14
d_gene: .
j_gene: TRBJ2-7
CDR3nt: TGCAGTGCTATGATCAGGGACAACTTCTACGAGCAGTACTTC
CDR3aa: CSAMIRDNFYEQYF

v_gene: TRBV4-3
abundance: .
len: 15
d_gene: .
j_gene: TRBJ2-7
CDR3nt: TGCGCCAGCAGCCTCAAACGGTACGACTCCTACGAGCAGTACTTC
CDR3aa: CASSLKRYDSYEQYF

v_gene: TRBV12-3/TRBV12-4
abundance: .
len: 12
d_gene: .
j_gene: TRBJ1-1
CDR3nt: TGTGCCAGCAGTACAGACAGGATTGAAGCTTTCTTT
CDR3aa: CASSTDRIEAFF

v_gene: TRBV4-3
abundance: .
len: 14
d_gene: TRBD1
j_gene: TRBJ2-1
CDR3nt: TGCGCCAGCAGCCAGGACAGGGTCCTCGATGAGCAGTTCTTC
CDR3aa: CASSQDRVLDEQFF

v_gene: TRBV11-2
abundance: few
len: 15
d_gene: .
j_gene: TRBJ1-3
CDR3nt: TGTGCCAGCAGCTTAGAGCCAGGCTCTGGAAACACCATATATTTT
CDR3aa: CASSLEPGSGNTIYF

v_gene: TRBV15
abundance: .
len: 16
d_gene: .
j_gene: TRBJ2-7
CDR3nt: TGTGCCACCAGCAGAGATAAAAGTCAGGCTGCCTACGAGCAGTACTTC
CDR3aa: CATSRDKSQAAYEQYF

v_gene: TRBV4-3
abundance: .
len: 15
d_gene: TRBD1
j_gene: TRBJ2-1
CDR3nt: TGCGCCAGCAGCCCGGACAGGGGCTTGGACAATGAGCAGTTCTTC
CDR3aa: CASSPDRGLDNEQFF

v_gene: TRBV6-1
abundance: .
len: 15
d_gene: .
j_gene: TRBJ2-7
CDR3nt: TGTGCCAGCAGTGGCTCAGGGGGGATCTTTTACGAGCAGTACTTC
CDR3aa: CASSGSGGIFYEQYF

v_gene: TRBV5-8
abundance: few
len: 13
d_gene: .
j_gene: TRBJ1-4
CDR3nt: TGTGCCAGCAGCTCCCAGAGGCATGAAAAACTGTTTTTT
CDR3aa: CASSSQRHEKLFF

v_gene: TRBV28
abundance: few
len: 13
d_gene: TRBD1
j_gene: TRBJ2-7
CDR3nt: TGTGCCAGCAGCCAGACAGGGGGCGACGAGCAGTACTTC
CDR3aa: CASSQTGGDEQYF

v_gene: TRBV6-1
abundance: .
len: 15
d_gene: .
j_gene: TRBJ2-7
CDR3nt: TGTGCCAGCAACTTCCAAGGACTCAGCTCCTACGAGCAGTACTTC
CDR3aa: CASNFQGLSSYEQYF

v_gene: TRBV5-1
abundance: .
len: 14
d_gene: .
j_gene: TRBJ2-7
CDR3nt: TGCGCCAGCAGCTTGTACGGAGACTCCTACGAGCAGTACTTC
CDR3aa: CASSLYGDSYEQYF

v_gene: TRBV6-1
abundance: .
len: 17
d_gene: TRBD2
j_gene: TRBJ2-3
CDR3nt: TGTGCCAGCAGCCCGAGAGAGGGACTAGCGGTATTAGATACGCAGTATTTT
CDR3aa: CASSPREGLAVLDTQYF

v_gene: TRBV10-3
abundance: once
len: 13
d_gene: .
j_gene: TRBJ1-2
CDR3nt: TGTGCCACACGCTCAACGGTGAACTATGGCTACACCTTC
CDR3aa: CATRSTVNYGYTF

v_gene: TRBV20-1
abundance: few
len: 14
d_gene: TRBD1
j_gene: TRBJ1-1
CDR3nt: TGCAGTGCCCCACGAGGACAGGGGTGGACTGAAGCTTTCTTT
CDR3aa: CSAPRGQGWTEAFF

v_gene: TRBV12-5
abundance: .
len: 16
d_gene: .
j_gene: TRBJ2-2
CDR3nt: TGTGCTAGCTGCCGAACAGGCTTCGCGAACACCGGGGAGCTGTTTTTT
CDR3aa: CASCRTGFANTGELFF

v_gene: TRBV12-3/TRBV12-4
abundance: .
len: 15
d_gene: .
j_gene: TRBJ2-5
CDR3nt: TGTGCCAGTTGGTGGTCCCTGCAGGCCCAAGAGACCCAGTACTTC
CDR3aa: CASWWSLQAQETQYF